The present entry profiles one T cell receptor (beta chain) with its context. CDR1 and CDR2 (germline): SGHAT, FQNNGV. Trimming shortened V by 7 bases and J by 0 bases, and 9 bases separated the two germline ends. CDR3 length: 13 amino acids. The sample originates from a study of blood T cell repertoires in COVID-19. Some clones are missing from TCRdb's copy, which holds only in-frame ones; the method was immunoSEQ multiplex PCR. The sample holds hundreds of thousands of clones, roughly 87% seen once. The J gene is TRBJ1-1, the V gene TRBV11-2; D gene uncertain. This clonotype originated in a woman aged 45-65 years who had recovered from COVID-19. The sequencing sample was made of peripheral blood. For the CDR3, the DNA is TGTGCCAGCACGCGGAGGGTGAACACTGAAGCTTTCTTT. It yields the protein CASTRRVNTEAFF.